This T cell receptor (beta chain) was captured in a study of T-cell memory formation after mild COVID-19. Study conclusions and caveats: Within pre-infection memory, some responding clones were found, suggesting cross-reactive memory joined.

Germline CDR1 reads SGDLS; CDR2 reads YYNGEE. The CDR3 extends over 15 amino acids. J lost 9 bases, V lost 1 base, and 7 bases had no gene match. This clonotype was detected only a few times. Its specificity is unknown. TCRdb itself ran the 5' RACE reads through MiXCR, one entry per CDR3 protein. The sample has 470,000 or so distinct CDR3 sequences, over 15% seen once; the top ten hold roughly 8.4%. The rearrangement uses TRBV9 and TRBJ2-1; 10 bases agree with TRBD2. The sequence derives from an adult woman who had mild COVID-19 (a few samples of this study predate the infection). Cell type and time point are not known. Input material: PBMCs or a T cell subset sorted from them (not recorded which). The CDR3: CASSVRAGGLSEQFF. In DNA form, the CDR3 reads TGTGCCAGCAGCGTAAGAGCGGGAGGGCTTTCTGAGCAGTTCTTC.